Below are 27 T cell receptor beta chains sequenced from a single sample in a study of T cell repertoires in aging, cancer and after chemotherapy. TCR beta rearrangements were amplified from peripheral blood genomic DNA. Rearranged V-D-J TRB sequences were amplified with a mixed TRB-A/B primer pool. TCRdb independently ran MiXCR on the multiplex PCR reads; one entry per CDR3 protein. The sample lists a few thousand distinct CDR3 sequences, 22% occurring once. Sequenced sample: blood. The receptor source for this set is a human donor with a blood cancer.

The rearrangement joins TRBV9 to TRBJ2-2; possibly TRBD1 for D (5 bases). V was pared by 3 bases and J by 0 bases, with 12 bases between. This CDR3 contains 16 residues. In germline, CDR1 is SGDLS, CDR2 YYNGEE. The CDR3 reads CASSAQQVPNTGELFF. In DNA, the CDR3 is TGTGCCAGCAGCGCCCAACAGGTTCCGAACACCGGGGAGCTGTTTTTT.

In its sample, this clonotype is medium-sized (0.01 to 0.1%). The V call is TRBV30, the J call TRBJ1-6; TRBD1 matches 8 bases. The trim removed 0 bases at V and 1 base at J, leaving 5 bases unmatched. The CDR3 consists of 17 residues. CDR1 is GTSNPN, CDR2 SVGIG, per germline (reference sequence). Here the CDR3 DNA reads TGTGCCTGGAGTGTACAGGGGGGAGGTTCCTATAATTCACCCCTCCACTTT. It is translated as CAWSVQGGGSYNSPLHF.

By its share, this clonotype is medium-sized. The V and J genes are TRBV18 and TRBJ2-1, with 7 bases matching TRBD1. CDR1 and CDR2 from the germline V gene are KGHSH and LQKENI. The CDR3 extends over 17 amino acids. J was trimmed by 0 bases and V by 0 bases; bases with no gene match: 5. CDR3 coding DNA: TGTGCCAGCTCACCACCCGGGTCAGGGGGCTCCTACAATGAGCAGTTCTTC. Translation gives CASSPPGSGGSYNEQFF. Supplemented by reference TRBV18 and TRBJ2-1, the full variable domain reads NAGVMQNPRHLVRRRGQEARLRCSPMKGHSHVYWYRQLPEEGLKFMVYLQKENIIDESGMPKERFSAEFPKEGPSILRIQQVVRGDSAAYFCASSPPGSGGSYNEQFFGPGTRLTVL.

The chain carries TRBV20-1 and TRBJ1-1; perhaps TRBD1 as D (5 bases). V lost 2 bases to trimming and J lost 6 bases, with 22 bases between them. The V gene's germline CDR1 is DFQATT and CDR2 SNEGSKA (reference sequence). This CDR3 region has 16 residues. The CDR3, as DNA: TGCAGTGCTAGATCGCCCTGGAGGAGGGGTGGGTCTGAAGCTTTCTTT. As protein: CSARSPWRRGGSEAFF.

Judged by abundance, this clonotype is medium-sized. The chain recombines TRBV14 with TRBJ2-1; TRBD2 matches at 9 bases. The CDR3 has 13 residues. Germline CDR1 and CDR2: SGHDN and FVKESK. With 7 bases clipped from V and 9 bases from J, the junction kept 7 bases outside the gene matches. The DNA for the CDR3 is TGTGCCAGCACCTGGGGACTAGCTTCTGAGCAGTTCTTC. It encodes CASTWGLASEQFF.

Within the sample, this clonotype is large. The chain recombines TRBV29-1 with TRBJ2-2; D might be TRBD1 or TRBD2, each matching 5 bases. V shed 7 bases and J shed 1 base, with 10 bases lying between them. The V gene's germline CDR1 is SQVTM and CDR2 ANQGSEA. The CDR3 length is 13 residues. The CDR3 here is CSAGTVNTGELFF. The CDR3, as DNA: TGCAGCGCCGGGACGGTGAACACCGGGGAGCTGTTTTTT.

CDR3 in amino acids: CASRKGTSGIYALNEQFF. CDR3 DNA sequence: TGTGCCAGCAGGAAAGGGACTAGCGGGATTTACGCTCTCAATGAGCAGTTCTTC. The gene calls are TRBV2 and TRBJ2-1; 13 bases are a match to TRBD2. The CDR3 is 18 residues long. The trim removed 6 bases at V and 6 bases at J, leaving 14 bases unmatched. The germline V gene encodes CDR1 SNHLY and CDR2 FYNNEI.

This clonotype qualifies as medium-sized (0.01 to 0.1%). The genes are TRBV6-1 and TRBJ2-7; possible D gene TRBD2, 5 bases. This CDR3 region has 17 residues. Trimming stripped 1 base from V and 1 base from J, with 17 bases between. Germline V lookup: CDR1 MNHNS, CDR2 SASEGT. Here the CDR3 reads CASSEEGLRRRSYEQYF. CDR3 nucleotide sequence: TGTGCCAGCAGTGAAGAAGGATTGAGACGGAGGTCCTACGAGCAGTACTTC.

This clonotype is medium-sized (0.01 to 0.1%) within its sample. The chain is built from TRBV19 and TRBJ1-2, with D unresolved. CDR3 length: 12 amino acids. CDR1 is LNHDA and CDR2 is SQIVND in the germline V gene (reference sequence). Deletions cut 2 bases from V and 6 bases from J, with 7 bases between. CDR3 nucleotides: TGTGCCAGTAGTATACCCGGGGATGGCTACACCTTC. It translates to CASSIPGDGYTF. The variable domain in full, completed from reference TRBV19 and TRBJ1-2, reads DGGITQSPKYLFRKEGQNVTLSCEQNLNHDAMYWYRQDPGQGLRLIYYSQIVNDFQKGDIAEGYSVSREKKESFPLTVTSAQKNPTAFYLCASSIPGDGYTFGSGTRLTVV.

This clonotype qualifies as medium-sized. The gene calls are TRBV6-1 and TRBJ2-3; 9 bases agree with TRBD1. The CDR3 consists of 15 residues. The V and J ends lost 5 bases and 6 bases, in that order; junction bases with no gene match: 9. The germline V gene encodes CDR1 MNHNS and CDR2 SASEGT. CDR3 nucleotides: TGTGCCAGCAGTAAAAGTACAGGGGGCGCCGATACGCAGTATTTT. Translation gives CASSKSTGGADTQYF.

The chain joins TRBV20-1 to TRBJ2-1; 9 nucleotides line up with TRBD1. Germline values: CDR1 DFQATT, CDR2 SNEGSKA (reference sequence). V was pared by 0 bases and J by 0 bases, with 3 bases of the junction left unmatched. The length of the CDR3 is 16 residues. The CDR3 loop reads CSARDPGQGSYNEQFF. The DNA of the CDR3 is TGCAGTGCTAGAGATCCGGGACAGGGCTCCTACAATGAGCAGTTCTTC.

Sample share makes this clonotype medium-sized. The chain recombines TRBV6-6 with TRBJ1-3, with a weak D call TRBD1 (5 bases). V lost 6 bases and J lost 0, with 9 bases in between. In germline, CDR1 is MNHNY, CDR2 SVGAGI (reference sequence). The length of the CDR3 is 14 residues. The DNA for the CDR3 is TGTGCCAGCAGCCGACAGCACTCTGGAAACACCATATATTTT. Translating it yields CASSRQHSGNTIYF.

Written as DNA, the CDR3 is TGTGCCAGCCGGGTCAGGTGGGAGACCCAGTACTTC. Its translation is CASRVRWETQYF. The J gene is TRBJ2-5, the V gene TRBV2; D is unresolved. CDR1 and CDR2 from the germline V gene are SNHLY and FYNNEI. Trimming left V 8 bases short and J 5 bases short, with 12 bases between. This CDR3 region has 12 residues.

This clonotype rates as medium-sized. This rearrangement joins TRBV27 to TRBJ2-3; D uncertain. In germline, CDR1 is MNHEY, CDR2 SMNVEV (reference sequence). The CDR3 contains 17 residues. Trimming took 3 bases from V and 0 from J, leaving 16 bases between them. This CDR3 is CASSFYSSPTSTDTQYF. The CDR3 coding sequence is TGTGCCAGCAGTTTTTACTCCTCGCCTACTAGCACAGATACGCAGTATTTT.

The chain links TRBV5-6 to TRBJ2-6; D not certain. The V and J ends lost 4 bases and 1 base respectively, with 6 bases between them. CDR1 is SGHDT, CDR2 YYEEEE, per germline. CDR3 length equals 14 residues. CDR3 nucleotide sequence: TGTGCCAGCAGCCCCTTATCTGGGGCCAACGTCCTGACTTTC. Its protein is CASSPLSGANVLTF.

Details on this clonotype: Being one base from a much bigger clone, this may be a read error. This chain links TRBV30 with TRBJ1-1, with D perhaps TRBD1 (6 bases). Germline V gene lookup returns CDR1 GTSNPN and CDR2 SVGIG (reference sequence). CDR3 length: 13 amino acids. CDR3 sequence: CAWDDTGSAEDFF. The CDR3 DNA sequence: TGTGCCTGGGATGACACAGGGAGCGCTGAAGATTTCTTT.

This clonotype has a handful of counts. The gene calls are TRBV29-1 and TRBJ2-7; 8 positions match TRBD1. Germline V lookup: CDR1 SQVTM, CDR2 ANQGSEA. Trimming removed 6 bases from V and 0 bases from J; junction bases left unmatched: 4. The CDR3 runs 13 residues. CDR3 nucleotides: TGCAGCGTGGGAACAGGGGGCTCCTACGAGCAGTACTTC. Its translation is CSVGTGGSYEQYF.

This clonotype is medium-sized (0.01 to 0.1%) in the sample. J is TRBJ1-4 and V is TRBV18; TRBD1 matches 10 bases. J gave up 8 bases and V 3 bases, and 3 bases lay outside the gene matches. Germline lookup yields CDR1 KGHSH and CDR2 LQKENI. This CDR3 has 14 amino acids. The CDR3 region has the DNA TGTGCCAGCTCACCCGGGACAGGGGACGAAAAACTGTTTTTT. Encoded protein: CASSPGTGDEKLFF.

This clonotype is labeled medium-sized. The chain employs TRBV19 and TRBJ1-4, with D possibly matching TRBD1 (5 bases). Germline V gene data show CDR1 as LNHDA and CDR2 as SQIVND (reference sequence). This CDR3 contains 17 residues. V was shortened by 0 bases and J by 5 bases, with 16 bases between the two germline ends. Here the CDR3 DNA reads TGTGCCAGTAGTATAGAGGTTCGAGGGGACGGAAATGAAAAACTGTTTTTT. Residues: CASSIEVRGDGNEKLFF.

This clonotype is medium-sized by share. The rearrangement links TRBV12-3 or TRBV12-4 to TRBJ2-2; TRBD2 matches 9 bases. The trim removed 1 base at V and 4 bases at J, leaving 1 base unmatched. The CDR3 has 15 amino acids. Written as DNA, the CDR3 is TGTGCCAGCAGTTTAGGCGGGGGGGCCACCGGGGAGCTGTTTTTT. Translated: CASSLGGGATGELFF.

In its sample, this clonotype is medium-sized. The chain uses TRBV18 and TRBJ2-1; D perhaps matches TRBD2 (6 bases). Trimming left V 6 bases short and J 4 bases short, with 16 bases between. Germline V gene lookup returns CDR1 KGHSH and CDR2 LQKENI. This CDR3 is built from 15 residues. CDR3 protein: CASSPRDSLYNEQFF. For the CDR3, the DNA is TGTGCCAGCTCTCCCCGGGACTCGCTTTACAATGAGCAGTTCTTC.

By proportion, this clonotype is medium-sized. This chain joins TRBV6-6 and TRBJ1-3, with D possibly matching TRBD1 (6 bases). The germline gives CDR1 MNHNY, CDR2 SVGAGI (reference sequence). The CDR3 runs to 16 residues. Trimming took 0 bases from V and 2 from J, leaving 11 bases between them. The CDR3 DNA sequence: TGTGCCAGCAGTTACTCGGGGGGGCCCACTGGAAACACCATATATTTT. Encoded protein: CASSYSGGPTGNTIYF.

In this sample, this clonotype is medium-sized. The chain recombines TRBV5-5 with TRBJ2-7; D may match TRBD1 or TRBD2 (5 bases each). Germline CDR1 is SGHKS and CDR2 is YYEKEE (reference sequence). This CDR3 spans 14 amino acids. V gave up 4 bases and J gave up 5 bases, with 16 bases separating them. The CDR3 DNA reads as TGTGCCAGCAGCCCCTGGGACGTTATCGACGAGCAGTACTTC. It yields the protein CASSPWDVIDEQYF.

The genes are TRBV27 and TRBJ1-1, with D perhaps TRBD1 (6 bases). The V end lost 6 bases, the J end lost 10 bases, and 15 bases lay between the germline ends. CDR1 MNHEY and CDR2 SMNVEV come from the germline V gene (reference sequence). The CDR3 spans 12 residues. The CDR3, as DNA: TGTGCCAGCAGCTCCCGGGGGGGCTCAGCTTTCTTT. Protein sequence: CASSSRGGSAFF.

By its share, this clonotype is medium-sized. The J gene is TRBJ2-3, the V gene TRBV5-4; D ambiguous. Germline-derived CDR1 and CDR2 are SGHNT and YYREEE (reference sequence). There are 14 residues in the CDR3. V lost 4 bases and J 2 bases, leaving 11 bases between the germline ends. This CDR3 reads CASSAEQYTDTQYF. The CDR3 nucleotides are TGTGCCAGCAGCGCTGAGCAGTACACAGATACGCAGTATTTT.

There are a few counts of this clonotype. The V call is TRBV20-1, the J call TRBJ2-2; the D is unclear. The CDR3 length is 15 residues. The V gene's germline CDR1 is DFQATT and CDR2 SNEGSKA (reference sequence). V lost 0 bases, J lost 1 base, and 9 bases lay in between. CDR3 residues: CSARDFAGNTGELFF. The CDR3 region has the DNA TGCAGTGCTAGAGATTTCGCCGGGAACACCGGGGAGCTGTTTTTT.

By share of the sample, this clonotype is medium-sized. The chain couples TRBV6-1 to TRBJ2-4; D could derive from TRBD1 or TRBD2 (5 bases each). Trimming stripped 1 base from V and 1 base from J, with 11 bases between. Germline loops: CDR1 MNHNS, CDR2 SASEGT. The CDR3 is 16 amino acids. In nucleotides, the CDR3 is TGTGCCAGCAGTGAAGGGGGCAGGAGGGCCAAAAACATTCAGTACTTC. As protein: CASSEGGRRAKNIQYF.